The entry below describes one TCR beta chain. The method was immunoSEQ multiplex PCR; TCRdb's version includes in-frame clones alone and lacks a portion of them. Among about 220,000 clones listed, roughly four fifths were seen once. This CDR3 has 13 amino acids. V was clipped by 3 bases and J by 14 bases, with 14 bases between them. This sample is part of a study of blood T cell repertoires in COVID-19. This rearrangement joins TRBV12-3 or TRBV12-4 to TRBJ1-6, with D possibly matching TRBD1 (5 bases). This clonotype was obtained from a woman in her 70s with COVID-19, enrolled during active disease. The sequencing input was peripheral blood. The CDR3 region is CASSFSGVVALHF. The CDR3, as DNA: TGTGCCAGCAGTTTCTCGGGGGTCGTAGCCCTCCACTTT.